The clone carrying this T cell receptor (beta chain) was seen only a few times. The sample comes from a study of CD8+ T cells in alopecia areata. At the level of the study: Each of the treated patients was given oral tofacitinib, 5 to 10 mg twice daily, for moderate-to-severe alopecia areata.

Treatment denoted: oral pan-JAK inhibitor, 5-10 mg twice daily. The CDR3 is made up of 18 amino acids. V lost 5 bases and J lost 3; bases outside the gene matches: 18. Germline values: CDR1 MNHEY, CDR2 SMNVEV (reference sequence). RNA was extracted and reverse transcribed into cDNA as the sequencing template. TCRdb's table, derived via immunoSEQ multiplex PCR, lists solely in-frame clones and lacks some. The sample includes about 200,000 clones, 50% to 70% of them seen just once. The specimen was CD4+ T cells sorted from blood, collected at week 4, from a patient treated with tofacitinib. This clonotype was obtained from a human donor with alopecia areata. The chain has TRBV27 and TRBJ1-2; 7 bases line up with TRBD1. The CDR3 DNA follows: TGTGCCAGCAGTGCAACAGGGGACTTCTTTATGGAGGACTATGGCTACACCTTC. This gives the protein CASSATGDFFMEDYGYTF.